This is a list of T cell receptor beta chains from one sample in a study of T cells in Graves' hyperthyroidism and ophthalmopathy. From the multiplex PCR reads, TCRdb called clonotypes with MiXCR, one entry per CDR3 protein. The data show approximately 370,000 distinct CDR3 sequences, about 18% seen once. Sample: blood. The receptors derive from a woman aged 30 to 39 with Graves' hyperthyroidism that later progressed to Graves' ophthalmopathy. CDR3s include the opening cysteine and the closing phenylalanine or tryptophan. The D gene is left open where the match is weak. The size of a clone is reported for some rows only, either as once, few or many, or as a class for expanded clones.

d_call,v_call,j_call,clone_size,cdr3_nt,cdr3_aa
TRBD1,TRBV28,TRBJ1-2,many,TGTGCCAGCAATGTCCCGGGACAGGGTTTGGGAGGCTACACCTTC,CASNVPGQGLGGYTF
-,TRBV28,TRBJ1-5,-,TGTGCCAGCCAAACCATAGATAGCAATCAGCCCCAGCATTTT,CASQTIDSNQPQHF
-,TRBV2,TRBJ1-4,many,TGTGCCAGCAGTAGAGCGGGGTCTATCGGGGGCGCAGATGAAAAACTGTTTTTT,CASSRAGSIGGADEKLFF
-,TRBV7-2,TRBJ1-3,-,TGTGCCAGCAGCTTAGCGGGGGGACAAGCTGGAAACACCATATATTTT,CASSLAGGQAGNTIYF
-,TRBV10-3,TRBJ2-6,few,TGTGCCATCAGCCAGGGTATCCCTTCTGGGGCCAACGTCCTGACTTTC,CAISQGIPSGANVLTF
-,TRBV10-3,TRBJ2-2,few,TGTGCCATCAGTGAGCCGGTGCTAGCCGGGTACACCGGGGAGCTGTTTTTT,CAISEPVLAGYTGELFF
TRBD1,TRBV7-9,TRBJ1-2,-,TGTGCCAGCAGCTTAGGAAGATCGACGAGACAGGGGAACTATGGCTACACCTTC,CASSLGRSTRQGNYGYTF
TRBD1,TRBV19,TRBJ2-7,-,TGTGCCAGTAGTATAATACCCAGGACAGGCCCCTACGAGCAGTACTTC,CASSIIPRTGPYEQYF
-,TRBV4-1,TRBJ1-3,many,TGCGCCAGCAGCCAAGATCACGGGGTAAACACCATATATTTT,CASSQDHGVNTIYF
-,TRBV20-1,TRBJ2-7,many,TGCAGTGCAAAGGGGACAACACGGGCCGAGCAGTACTTC,CSAKGTTRAEQYF
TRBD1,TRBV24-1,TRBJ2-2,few,TGTGCCACCAGGGGGGCCGGGACAGAGAACACCGGGGAGCTGGTTTTT,CATRGAGTENTGELVF
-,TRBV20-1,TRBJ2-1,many,TGCAGTGCTAGAGGGATCCAAGGACTACAGCAGTTCTTC,CSARGIQGLQQFF
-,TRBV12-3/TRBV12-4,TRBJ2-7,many,TGTGCCAGCAGTTTACCCCCCAGGTACGAGCAGTACTTC,CASSLPPRYEQYF
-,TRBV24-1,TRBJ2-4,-,TGTGCCACCAGTGATGAGGGGTACATTCAGTACTTC,CATSDEGYIQYF
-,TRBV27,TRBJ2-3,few,TGTGCCAGCAGTTTGGCGGGCTTTTCCACAGATACGCAGTATTTT,CASSLAGFSTDTQYF
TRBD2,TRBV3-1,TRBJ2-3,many,TGTGCCAGCAGGGAGACTAGCGGCACAGATACGCAGTATTTT,CASRETSGTDTQYF
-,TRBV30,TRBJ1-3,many,TGTGCCTGGAGTGTGGGTGGCTCTGGAAACACCATATATTTT,CAWSVGGSGNTIYF
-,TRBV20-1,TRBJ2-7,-,TGCAGTGCTAGACCCTGGACGGATGTAACGACCTACGAGCAGTACTTC,CSARPWTDVTTYEQYF
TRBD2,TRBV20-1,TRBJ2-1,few,TGCAGTGCTGGGACTAGCGGGGTAAATGAGCAGTTCTTC,CSAGTSGVNEQFF
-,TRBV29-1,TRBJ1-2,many,TGCAGCGTTGAAGATCTAGGCAGGGGAGACTATGGCTACACCTTC,CSVEDLGRGDYGYTF
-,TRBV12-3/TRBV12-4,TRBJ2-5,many,TGTGCCAGCAGTTTAAATGGATTTCAAGAGACCCAGTACTTC,CASSLNGFQETQYF
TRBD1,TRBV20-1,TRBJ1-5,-,TGCAGTGCAACCAGACAGGGGAGCAATCAGCCCCAGCATTTT,CSATRQGSNQPQHF
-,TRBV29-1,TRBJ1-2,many,TGCAGCGCCGTTGGACCTCGGGACACGGAAAACTATGGCTACACCTTC,CSAVGPRDTENYGYTF
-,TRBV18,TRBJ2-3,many,TGTGCCAGCTCATGGGGCGAGACTAGCACAGATACGCAGTATTTT,CASSWGETSTDTQYF
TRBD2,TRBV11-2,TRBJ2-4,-,TGTGCCAGCCGGAGGAGCGGGAAAGAAACGTTAGCCAAAAACATTCAGTACTTC,CASRRSGKETLAKNIQYF
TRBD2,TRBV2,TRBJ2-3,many,TGTGCCAGCAGTATCACCGGGACTAGCGGAACTGCGGACACAGATACGCAGTATTTT,CASSITGTSGTADTDTQYF
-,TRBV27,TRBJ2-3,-,TGTGCCAGCAGTTTATCCGTGAATGAAGATACGCAGTATTTT,CASSLSVNEDTQYF
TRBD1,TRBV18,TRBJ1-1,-,TGTGCCAGCTCACCTCCAGGGGGGCGGAGGGCAACTGAAGCTTTCTTT,CASSPPGGRRATEAFF
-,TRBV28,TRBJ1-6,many,TGTGCCAGCAGTTTCGTTCTAGGGGGGGGTTCACCCCTCCACTTT,CASSFVLGGGSPLHF
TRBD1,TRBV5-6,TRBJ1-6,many,TGTGCCAGCAGCTTGCAGGGGGTCAGCTCACCCCTCCACTTT,CASSLQGVSSPLHF
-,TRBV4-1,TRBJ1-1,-,TGCGCCAGCAGCCACCCAGGGATGAACACTGAAGCTTTCTTT,CASSHPGMNTEAFF
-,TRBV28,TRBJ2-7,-,TGTGCCAGCAGTCTGGGGGGGGGGCTTTCCTACGAGCAGTACTTC,CASSLGGGLSYEQYF
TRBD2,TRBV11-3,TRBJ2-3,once,TGTGCCAGCAGCCCCCGACTAGCGGGAGGGCCAGATACGCAGTATTTT,CASSPRLAGGPDTQYF
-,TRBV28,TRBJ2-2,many,TGTGCCAGCAGTTGGACCCGGACAGTTAGGAACACCGGGGAGCTGTTTTTT,CASSWTRTVRNTGELFF
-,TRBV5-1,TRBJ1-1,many,TGCGCCAGCAGCTTGGAACAGGGATGGACTGAAGCTTTCTTT,CASSLEQGWTEAFF
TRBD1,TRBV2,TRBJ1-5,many,TGTGCCAGCATCCGGGACAGCGTCAATCTGGCCCAGCATTTT,CASIRDSVNLAQHF
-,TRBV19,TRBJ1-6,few,TGTGCCAGTACCCAGGAGTTTAATTCACCCCTCCACTTT,CASTQEFNSPLHF
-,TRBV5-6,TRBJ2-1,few,TGTGCCAGCAGCGTAGGGGCTGGCGGCAATGAGCAGTTCTTC,CASSVGAGGNEQFF
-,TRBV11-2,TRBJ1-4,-,TGTGCCAGCAGCTTAGATCAAGCAGGCTCGGGTGAAAAACTGTTTTTT,CASSLDQAGSGEKLFF
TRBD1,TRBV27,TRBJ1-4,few,TGTGCCAGCAGGAAGACAGGGTTTGAAAAACTGTTTTTT,CASRKTGFEKLFF
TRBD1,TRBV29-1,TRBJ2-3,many,TGCAGCGTAATTGACAGGGGTCAGGCAGATACGCAGTATTTT,CSVIDRGQADTQYF
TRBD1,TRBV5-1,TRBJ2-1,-,TGCGCCAGCAGTAAGGGGACAGGGGGCTTAAATGAGCAGTTCTTC,CASSKGTGGLNEQFF
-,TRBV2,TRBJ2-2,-,TGTGCCAGCAGTGAAGAGTTAGCGGTCGGGGAGCTGTTTTTT,CASSEELAVGELFF
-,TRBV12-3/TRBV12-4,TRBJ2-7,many,TGTGCCAGCAGTTTCGGGTTGAGGGCTCGGGGCTACGAGCAGTACTTC,CASSFGLRARGYEQYF
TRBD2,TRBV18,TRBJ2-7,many,TGTGCCAGCTCACCATACGGGACTACGGACGAGCAGTACTTC,CASSPYGTTDEQYF
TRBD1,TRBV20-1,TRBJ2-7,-,TGCAGTGCTGGGGGCAGGGGGTCCAGCTACGAGCAGTACTTC,CSAGGRGSSYEQYF
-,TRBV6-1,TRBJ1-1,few,TGTGCCAGCAGTCCGACGGGAGGATCCCGGAACACTGAAGCTTTCTTT,CASSPTGGSRNTEAFF
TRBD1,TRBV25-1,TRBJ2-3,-,TGTGCCAGCAGTGGAACGACAGGGCCCACAGATACGCAGTATTTT,CASSGTTGPTDTQYF